Reported below is one T cell receptor beta chain. Antigen specificity is unknown. The method was immunoSEQ multiplex PCR; TCRdb's version includes in-frame clones alone and lacks a portion of them. The sample yields 91,000 or so clones, about nine tenths seen once. The record originates from a study of identifying expanded T cells in peripheral blood. The V end lost 0 bases, the J end lost 4 bases, and 5 bases lay between the germline ends. This CDR3 region has 13 residues. CDR1 SGHDT and CDR2 YYEEEE come from the germline V gene. Study-level results: Technical replicates showed about 1.2 changed clones; approximately 2 weeks about 16; four weeks 19.

The sequencing sample was made of blood. The origin of this receptor is a person aged 18-70 years in good health. The chain carries TRBV5-6 and TRBJ2-1; D is unclear. CDR3 in DNA: TGTGCCAGCAGCTTGGTTGATTACAATGAGCAGTTCTTC. It specifies CASSLVDYNEQFF.